This entry lists 9 T cell receptor beta chains sequenced from one sample in a study of blood T cell repertoires in COVID-19. Here immunoSEQ multiplex PCR was the method, and the copy in TCRdb shows in-frame clones only, minus some. Seen here are about 320,000 clones, over 85% observed once, and the top ten hold around 2.5%. Sequencing was carried out using PBMCs or T cells enriched from blood (not recorded which). Every receptor here comes from a man aged 60 to 75 who had recovered from COVID-19.

The chain combines TRBV18 with TRBJ1-1, with D uncertain. The V end lost 1 base, the J end lost 8 bases, and 14 bases lay between the germline ends. Germline V gene data show CDR1 as KGHSH and CDR2 as LQKENI. This CDR3 has 14 amino acids. Here the CDR3 reads CASSPLGPGKEAFF. DNA for the CDR3: TGTGCCAGCTCACCACTGGGCCCGGGAAAGGAAGCTTTCTTT.

The chain recombines TRBV5-4 with TRBJ2-7, with D possibly matching TRBD2 (5 bases). Trimming left V 4 bases short and J 3 bases short, with 14 bases between. There are 14 residues in the CDR3. The germline V gene has CDR1 SGHNT and CDR2 YYREEE (reference sequence). The CDR3: CASSINGLRYEQYF. The DNA of the CDR3 is TGTGCCAGCAGCATCAATGGACTTCGCTACGAGCAGTACTTC.

This clone was recorded a few times. The chain joins TRBV15 to TRBJ2-1, with 7 nucleotides matching TRBD1. The CDR3 consists of 15 residues. Losses at the gene ends were 1 base for V and 5 bases for J; bases not matched to a gene: 5. Germline V CDR1 and CDR2: LNHNV, YYDKDF (reference sequence). The CDR3 nucleotides are TGTGCCACCAGCAGAGGACAGGGCGAAGACAATGAGCAGTTCTTC. Translated: CATSRGQGEDNEQFF.

The chain joins TRBV3-1 (or the pseudogene TRBV3-2) to TRBJ1-1, with 7 bases fitting TRBD1. The germline V gene encodes CDR1 LGHDT and CDR2 YNNKEL (reference sequence). CDR3 length equals 14 residues. J lost 4 bases, V lost 6 bases, and 8 bases had no gene match. Here the CDR3 reads CASRSYDRATEAFF. In DNA form, the CDR3 reads TGTGCCAGCAGGAGCTACGACAGGGCCACTGAAGCTTTCTTT.

The chain employs TRBV2 and TRBJ1-2; 7 positions match TRBD1. Germline V CDR1 and CDR2: SNHLY, FYNNEI. The CDR3 sequence is 14 residues long. Unmatched junction bases numbered 8, after V lost 6 bases and J lost 4 bases. In DNA, the CDR3 is TGTGCCAGCAGAGACAACAGGGGTAGCTATGGCTACACCTTC. Its translation is CASRDNRGSYGYTF.

V and J are TRBV11-2 and TRBJ1-1; no definite D call. The germline gives CDR1 SGHAT, CDR2 FQNNGV. This CDR3 is 13 amino acids long. V lost 4 bases and J lost 4, with 10 bases in between. CDR3 sequence: CASSSGVATEAFF. The DNA for the CDR3 is TGTGCCAGCAGCTCCGGAGTGGCCACTGAAGCTTTCTTT. Drawing the rest from reference TRBV11-2 and TRBJ1-1, the complete variable domain is EAGVAQSPRYKIIEKRQSVAFWCNPISGHATLYWYQQILGQGPKLLIQFQNNGVVDDSQLPKDRFSAERLKGVDSTLKIQPAKLEDSAVYLCASSSGVATEAFFGQGTRLTVV.

This clone was recorded once. The chain links TRBV2 to TRBJ1-2, with TRBD1 matching 8 bases. The germline V gene has CDR1 SNHLY and CDR2 FYNNEI. V shed 4 bases and J 7 bases; nucleotides not matched to a gene: 8. CDR3 length: 14 residues. The CDR3 protein is CASSGGTGNGGYTF. The CDR3, as DNA: TGTGCCAGCAGTGGAGGGACAGGCAACGGTGGCTACACCTTC.

The J gene is TRBJ2-4, the V gene TRBV7-2, with D unresolved. V lost 1 base and J lost 0, with 7 bases in between. The CDR3 is made up of 15 amino acids. Germline V gene lookup returns CDR1 SGHTA and CDR2 FQGNSA. CDR3 nucleotide sequence: TGTGCCAGCAGCTTAGTTGGGCTAGCCAAAAACATTCAGTACTTC. It is translated as CASSLVGLAKNIQYF.

The V call is TRBV12-3 or TRBV12-4, the J call TRBJ1-1, with TRBD1 as a possible D gene (5 bases). V was trimmed by 3 bases and J by 6 bases, leaving 8 bases between them. The CDR3 spans 12 residues. Here the CDR3 reads CASSLQGPEAFF. Here the CDR3 DNA reads TGTGCCAGCAGTTTGCAGGGTCCTGAAGCTTTCTTT.